This T cell receptor (beta chain) appears in the sequencing data of a study of cytomegalovirus exposure and HLA in healthy donors. General study points: Cytomegalovirus association was listed for 164 TCR beta chains. A previous analysis found most TCR beta V segments productive roughly 87% or roughly 30% of the time. Exclusion as indistinguishable affected some V segments, including TRBV6-2 and TRBV6-3.

Germline V gene lookup returns CDR1 MNHEY and CDR2 SVGAGI. The CDR3 has 13 residues. Primers for the PCR totalled 60 Vbeta and 13 Jbeta. Here immunoSEQ multiplex PCR was the method, and the copy in TCRdb shows in-frame clones only, minus some. The data contain about 140,000 clones, almost 85% of them seen just once; the ten biggest clones take up around 1.9%. Concerning this clone: The antigen is undetermined.

This rearrangement joins TRBV6-5 to TRBJ2-5; the D gene is possibly TRBD1 (5 bases). The closer fit of TRBJ2-7 to the DNA end suggests the J call may be wrong. The specimen sequenced was PBMCs. The clonotype was recovered from a woman in her thirties or forties in good health and CMV-seronegative. The CDR3 sequence is CASSYGATYEQYF. The CDR3, as DNA: TGTGCCAGCAGTTACGGGGCTACCTACGAGCAGTACTTC.